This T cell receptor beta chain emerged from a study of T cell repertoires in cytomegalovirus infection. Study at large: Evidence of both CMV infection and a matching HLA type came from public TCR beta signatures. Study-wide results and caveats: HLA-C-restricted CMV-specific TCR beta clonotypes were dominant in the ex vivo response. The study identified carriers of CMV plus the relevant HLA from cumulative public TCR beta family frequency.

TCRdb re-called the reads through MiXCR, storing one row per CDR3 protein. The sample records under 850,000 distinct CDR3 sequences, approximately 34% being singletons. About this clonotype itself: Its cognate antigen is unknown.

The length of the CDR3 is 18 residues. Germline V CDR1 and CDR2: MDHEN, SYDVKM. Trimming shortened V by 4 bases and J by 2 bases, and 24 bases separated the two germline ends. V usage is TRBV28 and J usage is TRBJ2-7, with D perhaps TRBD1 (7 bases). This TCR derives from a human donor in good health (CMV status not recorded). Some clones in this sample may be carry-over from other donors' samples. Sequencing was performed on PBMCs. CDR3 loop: CASSSFRGLRDRTYEQYF. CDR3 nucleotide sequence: TGTGCCAGCAGTTCTTTCAGGGGACTCCGGGACAGAACCTACGAGCAGTACTTC.